The T cell receptor beta chain described here comes from a study of OX40 agonist ivuxolimab in advanced cancers. Findings and limits, study-wide: Normalized T-cell clonal expansion was also low in a subset of nonresponders. Mean expanded clone counts were higher in CD8+ than CD4+ T cells. The study observed clonal expansion of CD4+ and CD8+ blood T cells by week 6 at 0.1 to 3.0 mg/kg.

With regard to this clone: Its antigen is still unknown.

The CDR3 is 12 amino acids. Germline V lookup: CDR1 KGHSH, CDR2 LQKENI. Trimming took 2 bases from V and 6 from J, leaving 4 bases between them. Baseline, cycle 4 day 1, and cycle 7 day 1 were the blood sampling points. Assay used: immunoSEQ multiplex PCR; TCRdb lists only in-frame clones, some missing. The sample lists 45,000 to 60,000 clones; around 90% were seen once. The sample in question was CD4+ or CD8+ T cells sorted from blood, obtained in a trial of the OX40 agonist ivuxolimab. The chain combines TRBV18 with TRBJ2-2; D gene unclear. This sequence originates from an adult with an advanced solid tumor such as melanoma, head and neck, liver or kidney cancer. The CDR3 region has the DNA TGTGCCAGCTCACCAATCTCCGGGGAGCTGTTTTTT. Amino acid sequence: CASSPISGELFF. Together with reference TRBV18 and TRBJ2-2, the CDR3 gives the full variable domain: NAGVMQNPRHLVRRRGQEARLRCSPMKGHSHVYWYRQLPEEGLKFMVYLQKENIIDESGMPKERFSAEFPKEGPSILRIQQVVRGDSAAYFCASSPISGELFFGEGSRLTVL.